This TCR beta chain was captured by sequencing in a study of graft-versus-host responses after intestinal transplantation (dated by TCRdb to the early 2020s). The study in broad terms: The transplants that recipients received were multivisceral, liver-intestinal, or isolated intestinal. Alloreactive clones were identified by sequencing pre-transplant mixed lymphocyte reaction products and comparing them with unstimulated pre-transplant donor and recipient T cells. Samples from a few later patients were sequenced in-house on an Illumina MiSeq with MiXCR processing rather than by the commercial service. Donor T cell macrochimerism was defined as a peak of at least 4% donor T cells among recipient peripheral blood mononuclear cells. Graft-versus-host and host-versus-graft alloreactive T cell clones were tracked in the graft, circulation and bone marrow after intestinal transplantation using bulk TCR-beta CDR3 sequencing. The cohort enrolled approximately 24 intestinal transplant recipients, one of whom was a retransplant, and a few patients without pretransplant specimens were excluded. Every recipient was given anti-thymocyte globulin induction, then maintenance tacrolimus and steroids for about 3 years. Results and caveats for the whole study, not just this receptor: Early after transplant, peak levels of circulating GvH clones were found to be associated with declines in HvG clones. In the allografts of patients with donor T cell macrochimerism, GvH to HvG T cell clonal ratios were high. The conclusions were limited by the relatively low number and heterogeneity of the intestinal transplant patients. GvH clones turned up in recipient bone marrow, with some appearing earlier in ileal mucosa or blood, a pattern consistent with an intestinal mucosal origin.

After transplant, bone marrow was aspirated from the posterior iliac crest or from another site selected by the physician. The library was made by the immunoSEQ multiplex PCR assay. Adaptive Biotechnologies carried out high-throughput TCR-beta CDR3 sequencing of genomic DNA for most patients. The study's processing was this. Adaptive's ImmunoSEQ software was the source of the TCR sequencing data for around 20 patients, while three other patients were processed with MiXCR and VDJtools. Because the origin of CDR3 nucleotide sequences shared between donor and recipient could not be assigned, those sequences were removed. To be classed as alloreactive, a clone needed at least 2-fold expansion over unstimulated cells and a minimum CFSE-low frequency of 0.002% (template counts) or 0.001% (read counts). Mappable clones were those detected in sequenced pre-transplant spleen, lymph node, or MLR CFSE-low populations of the donor or recipient. The cumulative frequency of alloreactive clones was calculated as a percentage of all sequences, weighted by copy number. Not all clones reach the TCRdb copy of this immuneACCESS table, which keeps in-frame sequences only. Checked studies attribute under half of the gap to unresolved V genes and leave the rest unexplained. V and J calls and clone size follow that table, whereas D and trimming were derived from the DNA. Recorded for this sample are some 70,000 clones; roughly 92% of them occurred a single time. The ten largest account for approximately 6.9% of the sample.

The sample holds a few counts of this clone. There is no known antigen for this receptor. One base away there is no much larger clone; base qualities are not given. The receptor was isolated from a human patient who received an intestinal transplant, so some T cells may come from the graft donor. Source: bone marrow, taken around 720 days after intestinal transplantation.

The DNA reads as follows: TGTGCCAGCAGCCCCGTCCCTAATTCACCCCTCCACTTT. It encodes CASSPVPNSPLHF. The receptor chain draws on TRBV7-6 and TRBJ1-6, with no D gene named confidently. The germline V gene supplies CDR1 SGHVS and CDR2 FNYEAQ. The CDR3 starts with the cysteine, ends with the phenylalanine, and has 13 residues. Of the read, only the CDR3 DNA is kept; its 39 bases are in frame from base 1. V drops 5 bases and J drops 6 bases, leaving 8 bases in between. The full variable domain, completed from the reference TRBV7-6 and TRBJ1-6 proteins outside the CDR3, reads GAGVSQSPRYKVTKRGQDVALRCDPISGHVSLYWYRQALGQGPEFLTYFNYEAQQDKSGLPNDRFSAERPEGSISTLTIQRTEQRDSAMYRCASSPVPNSPLHFGNGTRLTVT.